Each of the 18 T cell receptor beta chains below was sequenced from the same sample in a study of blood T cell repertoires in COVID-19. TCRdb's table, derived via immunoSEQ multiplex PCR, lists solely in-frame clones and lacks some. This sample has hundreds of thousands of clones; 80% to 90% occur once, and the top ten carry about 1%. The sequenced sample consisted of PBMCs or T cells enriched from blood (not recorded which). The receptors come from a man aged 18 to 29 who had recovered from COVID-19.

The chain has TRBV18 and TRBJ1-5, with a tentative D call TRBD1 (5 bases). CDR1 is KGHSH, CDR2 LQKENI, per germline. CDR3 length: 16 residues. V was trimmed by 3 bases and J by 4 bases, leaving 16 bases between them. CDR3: CASSPEGHKRNQPQHF. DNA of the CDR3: TGTGCCAGCTCACCGGAAGGACACAAAAGGAATCAGCCCCAGCATTTT.

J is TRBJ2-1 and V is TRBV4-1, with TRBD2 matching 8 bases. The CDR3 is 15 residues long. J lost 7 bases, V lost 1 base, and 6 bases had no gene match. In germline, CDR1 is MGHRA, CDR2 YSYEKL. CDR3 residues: CASSQVTGGNNEQFF. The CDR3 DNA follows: TGCGCCAGCAGCCAAGTTACGGGGGGGAATAATGAGCAGTTCTTC.

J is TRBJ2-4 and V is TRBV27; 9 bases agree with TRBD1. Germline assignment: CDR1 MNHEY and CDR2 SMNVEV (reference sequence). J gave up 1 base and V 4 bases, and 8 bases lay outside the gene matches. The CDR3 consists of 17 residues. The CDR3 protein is CASSSPGQGVAKNIQYF. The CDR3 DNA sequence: TGTGCCAGCAGTTCTCCGGGACAGGGAGTTGCCAAAAACATTCAGTACTTC.

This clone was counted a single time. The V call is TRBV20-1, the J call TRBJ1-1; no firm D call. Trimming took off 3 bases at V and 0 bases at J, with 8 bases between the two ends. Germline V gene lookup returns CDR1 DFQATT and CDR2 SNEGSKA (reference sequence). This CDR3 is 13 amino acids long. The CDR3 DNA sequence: TGCAGTGCTAGTTTGGAGATGAACACTGAAGCTTTCTTT. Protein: CSASLEMNTEAFF.

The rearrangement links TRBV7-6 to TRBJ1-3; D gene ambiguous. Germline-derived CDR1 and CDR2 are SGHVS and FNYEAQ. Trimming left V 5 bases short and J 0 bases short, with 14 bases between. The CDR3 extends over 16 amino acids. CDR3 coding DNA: TGTGCCAGCAGCGAACGGACTGGACGCTCTGGAAACACCATATATTTT. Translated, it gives CASSERTGRSGNTIYF.

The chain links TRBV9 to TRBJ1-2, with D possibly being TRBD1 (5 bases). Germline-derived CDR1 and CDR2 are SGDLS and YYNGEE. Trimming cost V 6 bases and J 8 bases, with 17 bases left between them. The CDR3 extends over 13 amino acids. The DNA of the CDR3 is TGTGCCAGCACCCGGGACTCATCGTCCGGCTACACCTTC. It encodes CASTRDSSSGYTF.

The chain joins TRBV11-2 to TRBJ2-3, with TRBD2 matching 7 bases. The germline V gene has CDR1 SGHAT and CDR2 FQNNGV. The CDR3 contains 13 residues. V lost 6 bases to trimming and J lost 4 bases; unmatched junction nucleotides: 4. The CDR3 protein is CASRLAWADTQYF. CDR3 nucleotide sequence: TGTGCCAGCAGACTAGCGTGGGCAGATACGCAGTATTTT.

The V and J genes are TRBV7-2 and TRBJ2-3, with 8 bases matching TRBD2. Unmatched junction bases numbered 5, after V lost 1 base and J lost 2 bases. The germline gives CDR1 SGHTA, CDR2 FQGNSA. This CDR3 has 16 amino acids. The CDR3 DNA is TGTGCCAGCAGCTTAGGCACTAGCGGACTCACAGATACGCAGTATTTT. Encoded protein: CASSLGTSGLTDTQYF.

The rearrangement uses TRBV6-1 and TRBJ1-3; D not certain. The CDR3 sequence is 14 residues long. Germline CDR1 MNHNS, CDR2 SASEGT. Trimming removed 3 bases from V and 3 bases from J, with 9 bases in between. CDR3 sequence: CASSDGGFGNTIYF. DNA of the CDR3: TGTGCCAGCAGTGACGGAGGGTTTGGAAACACCATATATTTT.

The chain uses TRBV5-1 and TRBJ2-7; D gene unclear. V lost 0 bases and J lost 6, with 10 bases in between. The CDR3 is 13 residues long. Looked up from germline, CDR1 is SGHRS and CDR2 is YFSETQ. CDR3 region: CASSLERSAEQYF. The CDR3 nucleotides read TGCGCCAGCAGCTTGGAGAGGAGCGCCGAGCAGTACTTC.

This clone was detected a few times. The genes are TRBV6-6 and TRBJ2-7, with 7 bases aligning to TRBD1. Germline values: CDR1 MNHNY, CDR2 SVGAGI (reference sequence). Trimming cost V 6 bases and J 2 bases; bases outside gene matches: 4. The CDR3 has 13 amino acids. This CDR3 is CASSHRGTYEQYF. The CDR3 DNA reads TGTGCCAGCAGCCACAGGGGCACCTACGAGCAGTACTTC.

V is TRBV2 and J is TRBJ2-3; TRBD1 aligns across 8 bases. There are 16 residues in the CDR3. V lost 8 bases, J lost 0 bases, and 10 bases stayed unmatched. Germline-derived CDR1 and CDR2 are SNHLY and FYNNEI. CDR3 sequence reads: CASYFADRGSTDTQYF. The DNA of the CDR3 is TGTGCCAGCTATTTCGCTGACAGGGGAAGCACAGATACGCAGTATTTT.

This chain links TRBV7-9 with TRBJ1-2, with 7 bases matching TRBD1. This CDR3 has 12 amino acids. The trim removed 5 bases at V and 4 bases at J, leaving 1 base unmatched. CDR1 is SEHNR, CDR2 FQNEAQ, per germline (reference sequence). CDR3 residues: CASSRDSYGYTF. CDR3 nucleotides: TGTGCCAGCAGCCGGGACAGCTATGGCTACACCTTC.

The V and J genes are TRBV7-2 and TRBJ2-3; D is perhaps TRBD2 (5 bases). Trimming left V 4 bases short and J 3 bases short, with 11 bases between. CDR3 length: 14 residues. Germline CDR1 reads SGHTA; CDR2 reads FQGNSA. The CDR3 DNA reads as TGTGCCAGCAGCTCCTCGGGGTTAACAGATACGCAGTATTTT. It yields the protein CASSSSGLTDTQYF.

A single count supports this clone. In nucleotides, the CDR3 is TGTGCCAGCAGGGGACTAGCGGTAAACCCCGGGGAGCTGTTTTTT. Its protein is CASRGLAVNPGELFF. The chain recombines TRBV6-5 with TRBJ2-2, with TRBD2 matching over 11 bases. CDR1 and CDR2 from the germline V gene are MNHEY and SVGAGI. The CDR3 loop spans 15 amino acids. The V and J ends lost 6 bases and 6 bases, in that order; junction bases with no gene match: 6.

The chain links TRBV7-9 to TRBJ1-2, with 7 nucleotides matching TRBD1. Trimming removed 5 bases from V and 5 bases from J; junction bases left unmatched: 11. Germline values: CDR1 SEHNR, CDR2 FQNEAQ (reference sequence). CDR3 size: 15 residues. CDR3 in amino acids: CASSTAGQDPYGYTF. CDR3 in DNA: TGTGCCAGCAGCACGGCCGGACAGGACCCTTATGGCTACACCTTC.

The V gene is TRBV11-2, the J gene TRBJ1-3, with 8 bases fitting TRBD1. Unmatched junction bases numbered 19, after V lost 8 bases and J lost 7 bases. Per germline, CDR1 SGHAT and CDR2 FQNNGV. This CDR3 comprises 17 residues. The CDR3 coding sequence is TGTGCCAGCGGCTCGTCCTTAGGACAGGGAAAATGGAACACCATATATTTT. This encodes CASGSSLGQGKWNTIYF.

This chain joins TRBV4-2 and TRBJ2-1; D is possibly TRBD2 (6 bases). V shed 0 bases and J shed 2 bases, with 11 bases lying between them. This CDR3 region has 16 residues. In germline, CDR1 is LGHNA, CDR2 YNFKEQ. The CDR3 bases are TGTGCCAGCAGCCAAGATTTAACGGGAGCCTACAATGAGCAGTTCTTC. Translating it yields CASSQDLTGAYNEQFF.